This T cell receptor beta chain was documented in a study of cytomegalovirus exposure and HLA in healthy donors (TCRdb year 2017). For the wider study: In an earlier analysis of some 610 of the donors, 250 to 350 Gb of sequence data and 100 million or so unique TCR beta sequences from 150 million to 200 million T cells were reported. An early release covering approximately 600 HLA-typed donors comprised approximately 290 gigabases of sequencing data and tens of millions of unique TCR sequences. Among the approximately 400 genotyped donors, around 81% belonged to the genetic ancestry cluster associated with self-reported Caucasian donors. The aim of the study was to test whether cataloging public T cell receptors could identify signatures of past pathogen exposure. The study used immunosequencing to profile the T cell repertoires of 600 to 850 subjects and linked those repertoires to cytomegalovirus serostatus. Along with the 666-subject first cohort, a separate validation cohort of over a hundred different subjects was used. To predict cytomegalovirus infection status, the study combined high-throughput TCR immunosequencing, statistical association of individual TCRs with disease status, and machine learning. A later analysis re-examined previously published TCR beta repertoires from more than 650 donors and added high-resolution HLA genotyping to investigate patterns of TCR occurrence. In the later analysis, no new phenotypic data were used to find candidate immune exposures; instead, reliance was placed on TCR beta sequences and their occurrence across donors. An earlier analysis of nearly 600 of the donors applied high-throughput TCR beta sequencing to assess whether each TCR beta V gene segment acted as functional or pseudogenic. Donor age, sex, ethnicity and CMV serostatus were compiled together with the repertoire data. In a later genetic analysis, genome-wide SNP genotypes for about 60% of the 666 donors were used, and that subset was treated as a discovery cohort. Every repertoire in the discovery cohort had been generated on one and the same sequencing platform. Both class I and class II loci were covered by HLA typing, at four-digit resolution. Typing coverage varied by locus: about 620-630 donors for A, B, C, DRB1 and DQB1; approximately 520 for DQA1; more than 600 for DPA1; around 450 for DPB1. Several DR-DQ haplotypes were handled as single units for association and clustering, since linkage in the cohort was strong. Across roughly 420 genotyped donors of the cohort, an average of roughly 250,000 unique TCR beta nucleotide sequences per donor were sequenced, and roughly 20% of those sequences were non-productive.

Between the V and J ends, shortened by 5 bases and 4 bases respectively, the junction contains 11 bases. The CDR3 sequence holds 13 residues, the cysteine and phenylalanine included. Just CDR3 DNA is preserved here, 39 bases in frame from base 1. The germline V gene encodes CDR1 MRHNA and CDR2 SNTAGT. In total, 666 healthy bone marrow donors made up the cohort. Cohort members were all nominally healthy when sampled, although unrecorded immune exposures were likely present. The donor tested CMV seropositive, placing the donor among the 250 to 300 seropositive members of the cohort. A peripheral blood sample was collected from each donor, and TCR beta sequencing was performed on peripheral blood mononuclear cells. The Qiagen DNeasy Blood Extraction Kit was used to extract genomic DNA from the blood cell samples. In its sample, this clone was seen a few times. The antigen it binds to is not known. One base away there is no much larger clone; base qualities are not given.

Libraries were prepared through the immunoSEQ multiplex PCR assay. A mixture of 60 forward primers for TCR Vbeta segments and 13 reverse primers for TCR Jbeta segments was used in the multiplex PCR. The CDR3 region of rearranged TCR beta genes was amplified from genomic DNA with a multiplex PCR assay. The Illumina HiSeq System was used to sequence the amplified TCR beta libraries as 87-base-pair reads. The original methods were these. Across the 700 or so repertoires, a later analysis counted 80 million or so unique TCR beta chains, approximately 12 million of which were shared by at least two donors. A nearest-neighbor algorithm error-corrected the raw reads and collapsed the reads into unique sequences, merging closely related sequences to remove PCR and sequencing errors. Alignment of CDR3 sequences to IMGT reference sequences was used to assign V, D and J gene segments. For a sequence to be retained, a match of at least six nucleotides to both a V gene segment and a J gene segment was required. Rearrangements were called productive when the CDR3 lacked stop codons and stayed in frame with V and J; all others were non-productive. CDR3 was defined according to IMGT convention as the region running from the second conserved V-encoded cysteine to the conserved J-encoded phenylalanine. In an earlier analysis of approximately 590 of the donors, sequences lacking an unambiguous match to a single V gene segment were excluded. In an earlier analysis of 587 of the donors, a V segment was called functional when productive rearrangements were above 56.7%, and segregating when the standard deviation between donors exceeded 5%. To diagnose cytomegalovirus status from the catalog of TCR beta chain sequences, a statistical classification framework was built. In a later analysis, V and J genes were assigned by comparing TCR nucleotide sequences against IMGT/GENE-DB human TR gene sequences. Using the TCRdist pipeline, a later analysis assigned CDR3 sequences along with most-parsimonious VDJ recombination scenarios. In a later analysis, each TCR beta chain was defined by its CDR3 amino acid sequence together with its V-gene family, and reads lacking a unique V-gene family were excluded. To address suspected cross-contamination and a sequencing artifact, a later analysis removed a few hundred highly shared, low-generation-probability nucleotide sequences. A later analysis calculated a clonal expansion index for each public chain from normalized within-repertoire ranks of inferred template counts. In a later analysis, generation probabilities were computed with a VDJ recombination model fitted to out-of-frame rearrangements, and the resulting probabilities were checked against IGoR. In a later analysis, hypergeometric tests were used to score TCR-TCR, TCR-HLA and TCR-CMV co-occurrence, with a repertoire-size bias correction applied to TCR pairs. False discovery rates were estimated in a later analysis by permuting HLA or CMV assignments 20 times. In a later analysis, co-occurring TCRs were grouped using DBSCAN, and TCRdist sequence similarity was added for clustering within HLA-allele-positive subsets. For co-occurrence clustering, repertoires with fewer than 30,000 or more than 120,000 public chains were excluded, along with four to six repertoires with anomalous nucleotide sharing. The source is immuneACCESS, and TCRdb retained only in-frame sequences with V and J called. Part of the clones is not carried over; for the studies checked, unresolved V genes explain less than half of this, and the remainder is unexplained. D and trimming were read from the DNA, whereas the V and J calls and clone size are those reported in that table. The sample has some 110,000 clones on record, over 9% of them singletons. About 5.7% of the sample rests with the top ten.

The study at large found these results: A later analysis associated approximately 17,000 TCR beta sequences with specific HLA alleles at a false discovery rate of 0.05. A later genetic analysis reported fewer N-insertions in productive TCRs among donors in an Asian-associated ancestry cluster than the roughly 700-donor mean. A further reported finding was that TCR beta sequences accurately predicted the HLA-A and HLA-B alleles for most subjects in the first cohort. A cluster of highly shared sequence variants was judged likely to be a technical artifact of the sequencing pipeline. Immune exposure information for the cohort was limited to CMV serostatus. Several of the top co-occurrence clusters appeared to be linked to parvovirus B19, influenza, CMV and Epstein-Barr virus, according to a later analysis. In a later analysis, most CMV-associated TCR beta chains were found to appear HLA-restricted, with HLA associations seemingly driven largely by CMV exposure. HLA typing was unavailable for some donors at each locus, so association tests used only the typed subset. According to the authors, the approach could potentially be generalized to other disease states and immunological phenotypes. A total of 150 to 200 TCR beta chains were listed by the study as associated with cytomegalovirus. The cohort was sequenced for TCR beta chains only, and without alpha or paired-chain data the features that could be detected were limited. In vitro tests confirmed that a few of the cytomegalovirus-associated TCR beta chains recognize cytomegalovirus antigens. Broadly in line with IMGT annotations, most TCR beta V segments showed up in productive rearrangements about 87% or about 30% of the time in an earlier analysis of 450 to 750 of the donors. The presence/absence analyses assumed that sequencing depth was roughly uniform across donors, and that assumption may not be true. Some IMGT-functional V segments, including TRBV6-2 and TRBV6-3, could not be distinguished by the 87-base-pair reads and were therefore excluded. Cytomegalovirus status was reported to be diagnosed by the classifier with high specificity and sensitivity in both the original and validation cohorts. Compared with equally common non-associated chains, HLA-associated TCR beta chains in a later analysis were more clonally expanded and had lower generation probabilities. Linkage disequilibrium might explain the correlated functional status among segregating V segments, but an unknown experimental factor could not be excluded. A later genetic analysis associated a missense DCLRE1C variant with V-gene and J-gene trimming of TCR beta chains, and an independent cohort replicated the association. Over 15 rarely observed V segments, including chromosome 9 orphons, were excluded from the earlier analysis of about 610 of the donors because counts were too low. Across donors, most TCR sequences were observed very rarely, whereas some public TCRs were present in many individuals. According to a later analysis, TCR association rates differed among HLA loci, with DRB1 alleles showing the most associated TCRs and HLA-C alleles showing the fewest. When HLA alleles, especially DR and DQ, strongly co-occurred, TCR associations were difficult to assign to individual alleles.

The source material was PBMCs. This chain joins TRBV6-4 to TRBJ1-1; the D gene is unclear. The receptor's source is a man aged 35 to 55 in good health and CMV-seropositive. The base sequence is TGTGCCAGCAGTCGGGGTGAGGTCACTGAAGCTTTCTTT. Its amino acids are CASSRGEVTEAFF.